Listed here are 11 T cell receptor beta chains from one sample, sequenced in a study of OX40 agonist ivuxolimab in advanced cancers. The table came from immunoSEQ multiplex PCR; TCRdb's copy has only in-frame clones and leaves some out. Seen here are about 150,000 clones, 85% to 95% observed once, and the top ten hold approximately 0.93%. The sample in question was CD4+ or CD8+ T cells sorted from blood, obtained in a trial of the OX40 agonist ivuxolimab. The receptor source for this set is an adult with an advanced solid tumor such as melanoma, head and neck, liver or kidney cancer.

The rearrangement links TRBV4-3 to TRBJ1-2; maybe TRBD1 (5 bases). The V end lost 2 bases, the J end lost 4 bases, and 11 bases lay between the germline ends. The CDR3 consists of 14 residues. The germline V gene has CDR1 LGHNA and CDR2 YSLEER. In DNA form, the CDR3 reads TGCGCCAGCAGCCAATCCGGGGGACCCTATGGCTACACCTTC. This encodes CASSQSGGPYGYTF.

The table lists this clone with a count of one. The genes are TRBV7-2 and TRBJ2-7; tentative D call: TRBD1 (6 bases). V was clipped by 1 base and J by 3 bases, with 25 bases between them. Germline V gene data show CDR1 as SGHTA and CDR2 as FQGNSA. CDR3 length equals 19 residues. As DNA, the CDR3 is TGTGCCAGCAGCTTAGTTATACAGGACAGTAAAAACCGATACTACGAGCAGTACTTC. Its translation: CASSLVIQDSKNRYYEQYF.

The chain has TRBV18 and TRBJ1-3, with a possible D match to TRBD1 (6 bases). The V gene lost 3 bases and the J gene lost 4 bases, with 10 bases spanning the gap. The CDR3 covers 14 residues. Germline-derived CDR1 and CDR2 are KGHSH and LQKENI. CDR3 protein: CASSPGQPGNTIYF. The CDR3 bases are TGTGCCAGCTCACCCGGACAGCCGGGAAACACCATATATTTT.

This clone was detected only once. This chain connects TRBV7-2 to TRBJ1-2; 7 nucleotides align to TRBD1. CDR1 and CDR2 (germline): SGHTA, FQGNSA. Unmatched junction bases numbered 3, after V lost 1 base and J lost 4 bases. There are 14 residues in the CDR3. CDR3 bases: TGTGCCAGCAGCTTAGACCCAGGGGGCTATGGCTACACCTTC. It codes for CASSLDPGGYGYTF.

This sequence joins TRBV29-1 and TRBJ1-4, with D hard to call. The CDR3 is made up of 13 amino acids. Trimming left V 4 bases short and J 1 base short, with 7 bases between. Germline V CDR1 and CDR2: SQVTM, ANQGSEA. The CDR3 nucleotides are TGCAGCGTTGCGGGCAGAACTAATGAAAAACTGTTTTTT. Its translation: CSVAGRTNEKLFF.

The gene calls are TRBV15 and TRBJ2-5; 9 bases are a match to TRBD2. The J segment lost 2 bases and the V segment lost 5 bases, leaving 9 bases of the junction unmatched. Germline V gene lookup returns CDR1 LNHNV and CDR2 YYDKDF (reference sequence). The CDR3 is made up of 16 amino acids. CDR3 bases: TGTGCCACCAGCTCCCGCGGGGGGGGGCCTCAAGAGACCCAGTACTTC. Translating it yields CATSSRGGGPQETQYF.

The chain has TRBV6-1 and TRBJ2-7; a possible D gene is TRBD1 (6 bases). This CDR3 spans 14 amino acids. Looked up from germline, CDR1 is MNHNS and CDR2 is SASEGT. Trimming left V 1 base short and J 2 bases short, with 9 bases between. Here the CDR3 DNA reads TGTGCCAGCAGTGAAGTGTACAGGGCCTACGAGCAGTACTTC. Its translation is CASSEVYRAYEQYF.

This chain joins TRBV4-3 and TRBJ1-1; no definite D call. Germline V CDR1 and CDR2: LGHNA, YSLEER. The CDR3 covers 13 residues. V shed 4 bases and J shed 1 base, with 7 bases lying between them. The CDR3 bases are TGCGCCAGCAGCCCGGAGAAGAACACTGAAGCTTTCTTT. This sequence encodes CASSPEKNTEAFF.

This sequence joins TRBV6-5 and TRBJ1-4, with 7 bases lining up with TRBD1. CDR1 and CDR2 (germline): MNHEY, SVGAGI. The CDR3 spans 14 residues. J was trimmed by 6 bases and V by 6 bases; bases with no gene match: 7. The CDR3 loop is CASSSDRPDEKLFF. The CDR3, as DNA: TGTGCCAGCAGCTCGGACAGGCCCGATGAAAAACTGTTTTTT.

J is TRBJ1-6 and V is TRBV7-2; 11 positions agree with TRBD1. The CDR3 is made up of 15 amino acids. From germline, CDR1 is SGHTA and CDR2 FQGNSA. Germline trimming cut 5 bases from V and 10 bases from J; bases unmatched to any gene: 7. CDR3 protein: CASSPGQGASSPLHF. The DNA for the CDR3 is TGTGCCAGCAGCCCTGGACAGGGGGCGAGCTCACCCCTCCACTTT.

J is TRBJ1-2 and V is TRBV6-5; no clear D gene. This CDR3 has 12 amino acids. V shed 5 bases and J shed 8 bases, with 12 bases lying between them. Germline V CDR1 and CDR2: MNHEY, SVGAGI. CDR3 sequence: CASSTDLSGYTF. CDR3 nucleotide sequence: TGTGCCAGCAGTACGGACCTTTCAGGCTACACCTTC.